The TCR beta chain under discussion was sequenced for a study of cytomegalovirus exposure and HLA in healthy donors. Study results and limitations: Researchers left out some V segments, among them TRBV6-2 and TRBV6-3, as indistinguishable.

On this clone: Its antigen is as yet unknown. This same CDR3 is encoded by further DNA sequences in the sample.

The PCR employed 60 Vbeta primers together with 13 Jbeta primers. The repertoire was sequenced with immunoSEQ multiplex PCR; TCRdb's copy has only in-frame clones and lacks some. The data contain about 140,000 clones, approximately 70% of them singletons. This CDR3 has 14 amino acids. Per the germline V gene, CDR1 is MDHEN and CDR2 is SYDVKM. V shed 6 bases and J shed 9 bases, with 15 bases lying between them. The sequence was obtained from a human donor in good health. The chain uses TRBV28 and TRBJ1-6; a weak D match, TRBD1 (6 bases). Sequencing was carried out using PBMCs. Here the CDR3 reads CASSQTGLGSPLHF. In DNA, the CDR3 is TGTGCCAGCAGCCAGACAGGTTTGGGTTCACCCCTCCACTTT.